Detailed here is one T cell receptor beta chain. The germline gene is not matched at one end of the junction; a read error may be the cause. Germline CDR1 is SNHLY and CDR2 is FYNNEI. The CDR3 spans 14 residues. TCR beta VDJ combinations and CDR3 sequences were profiled from genomic DNA. One entry per CDR3 protein, called by TCRdb with MiXCR from the reads. Among 310,000 or so distinct CDR3 sequences listed, 50% to 65% were seen once. The data stem from a study of CD8+CD57+ T cells in acquired aplastic anemia. The overall study: The DNA of sorted CD4+ and CD8+ cells averaged 3.2 ug.

Sequencing was done on patients that had shown CD8+CD57+ cell expansion by flow cytometry. Every patient had severe acquired aplastic anemia. The source of this sequence is a human donor with aplastic anemia. Sequenced input: sorted CD4+, CD8+, or CD8+CD57+ T cells (not recorded which) from PBMCs. This chain links TRBV2 with TRBJ1-4; D gene uncertain. The CDR3 DNA sequence: TGTGCCAGCAGGGAAGTTGCAACTAATGAAAAACTGTTTTTT. It yields the protein CASREVATNEKLFF.